This T cell receptor beta chain was found in a study of identical twins. Carrying unique molecular identifiers, the cDNA also gained a universal primer site through template switching. TCRdb reanalysed the 5' RACE reads using MiXCR and keeps one entry per CDR3 protein. Of around 480,000 distinct CDR3 sequences listed, 14% were seen once; the top ten hold approximately 0.98%. Findings and caveats of the study: Invariant cells of the MAIT and iNKT types might have partly distorted the zero-insertion analyses. In cord blood, abundant beta clonotypes had fewer insertions; memory showed no trend.

The CDR3 runs to 12 residues. Per germline, CDR1 SQVTM and CDR2 ANQGSEA. V dropped 4 bases and J dropped 2 bases, with 8 bases sitting between them. As regards this clonotype: Its specificity is not known.

This same sample was also taken into another study, of yellow fever vaccine responses in identical twins.

The chain is built from TRBV29-1 and TRBJ2-5; D gene ambiguous. The sequence was obtained from a woman aged 18-29 years in good health. The sequenced sample was CD4+ T cells sorted from blood. CDR3 sequence reads: CSVGAAQETQYF. The CDR3 coding sequence is TGCAGCGTTGGGGCTGCACAAGAGACCCAGTACTTC. The full variable domain, its missing parts supplied by reference TRBV29-1 and TRBJ2-5, is SAVISQKPSRDICQRGTSLTIQCQVDSQVTMMFWYRQQPGQSLTLIATANQGSEATYESGFVIDKFPISRPNLTFSTLTVSNMSPEDSSIYLCSVGAAQETQYFGPGTRLLVL.